This T cell receptor beta chain comes out of a study of CD8+ T cells in alopecia areata (dated by TCRdb to the late 2010s). Broadly, across the study: Treated patients were enrolled in an open-label pilot trial of oral tofacitinib at 5 to 10 mg twice daily for moderate-to-severe alopecia areata. Tofacitinib was given for 6 to 18 months, followed by 6 months of follow-up off drug to assess delayed response and recurrence. The SALT score, which quantifies the percentage of affected scalp surface area, was used to measure disease severity in treated patients. To study T cell clonal expansion in alopecia areata, the researchers applied high-throughput TCRbeta sequencing to both the C3H/HeJ mouse model and human patients. On the human side, TCRbeta sequencing was run on scalp tissue and on sorted CD4+ and CD8+ peripheral blood T cells from healthy controls and from alopecia areata patients with either patchy or totalis/universalis disease. Biopsies were taken from tofacitinib-treated patients at baseline and again at 4 and 24 weeks into treatment, and several of those patients also had a later scalp biopsy. Clonality in the scalp was compared among normal scalp (n=4), patchy alopecia areata scalp (n=8), and alopecia totalis/universalis scalp (n=8). RNA was obtained with the PAXgene miRNA kit for fixed scalp, the miRNeasy kit for PBMCs, and the RNeasy kit for mouse skin. immunoSEQ multiplex PCR using 35 Vbeta forward primers and 13 Jbeta reverse primers was used to amplify TCRbeta CDR3 regions. Study-level results and caveats: Scalp TCR repertoire analysis is complicated because resident alphabeta T cells in normal human skin are also sequenced, whereas mouse skin is dominated by gammadelta T cells. Lesional scalp, especially in alopecia totalis/universalis, showed higher clonality and more expanded CD8+ clones than normal scalp, suggesting antigenic drive. Compared with mice, TCR sequences shared between patients were less clear, possibly partly because of HLA diversity across the patient population. Many expanded lesional clones persisted in scalp and blood during tofacitinib treatment, which may partly explain relapse after stopping treatment. Because the treated cohort was small and included a single nonresponder, larger studies are needed to assess links between baseline CD8+ expansion and response. Scalp clonality and the number of expanded CD8+ clones among the top 100 scalp clones were significantly decreased by tofacitinib.

Library preparation used the immunoSEQ multiplex PCR assay. RNA was extracted from all samples and reverse transcribed into cDNA, which served as template for TCR sequencing. SuperScript III was used to make first-strand cDNA, primed with a 2:1 mix of oligo-dT and random hexamers. A synthetic immune receptor repertoire was used to gauge amplification bias, and whatever bias remained was removed computationally. The study's own analysis went as follows. After raw reads were preprocessed to remove errors, the CDR3 was defined following IMGT conventions as running from the conserved cysteine to phenylalanine. Clonality was computed by normalizing Shannon entropy by log2 of the number of productive unique TCRs and subtracting the result from 1. Scalp TCRbeta sequences were cross-referenced with sorted blood CD4 and CD8 repertoires so that the CD4 or CD8 identity of scalp clones could be inferred. Held by TCRdb, this immuneACCESS table contains in-frame sequences only and omits some clones. Under half of the omission traces to an unresolved V gene where checked; the cause of the rest is unknown. From that table come the V and J calls and clone size; the DNA was used to work out D and trimming. For this sample there are 95,000 to 100,000 clones; approximately 60% appear just once. Together, the top ten hold 15% to 17% of the sample.

As regards this clone: Its antigen remains unidentified. The record has no base qualities; no much larger clone is one base away.

What this sample's time point label stands for: approximately 4 weeks on oral tofacitinib. Interpreted using the paper, the treatment or condition label stands for: oral pan-JAK inhibitor, 5-10 mg twice daily. From alopecia areata patients, peripheral blood was collected along with lesional scalp punch biopsies. PBMCs were isolated by density centrifugation and stained for CD3, CD4 and CD8, after which CD4+ and CD8+ T cells were sorted on a FACSAria. CDR1 is given as SGDLS and CDR2 as YYNGEE, both from the germline V gene. The CDR3 sequence holds 15 residues, the cysteine and phenylalanine included. The CDR3 DNA has 45 bases and is translated from base 1. V is pared back by 4 bases and J by 0 bases, with 12 bases lying between the germline termini.

The source material was CD8+ T cells sorted from blood, sampled at week 4, from a patient treated with tofacitinib. The chain couples TRBV9 to TRBJ2-3, and perhaps TRBD2 as D gene, on 6 matching bases. This receptor was identified in a human donor with alopecia areata. The sequenced DNA is TGTGCCAGCAGCCCGGGGGTAACTAGCACAGATACGCAGTATTTT. Translated, it gives CASSPGVTSTDTQYF.